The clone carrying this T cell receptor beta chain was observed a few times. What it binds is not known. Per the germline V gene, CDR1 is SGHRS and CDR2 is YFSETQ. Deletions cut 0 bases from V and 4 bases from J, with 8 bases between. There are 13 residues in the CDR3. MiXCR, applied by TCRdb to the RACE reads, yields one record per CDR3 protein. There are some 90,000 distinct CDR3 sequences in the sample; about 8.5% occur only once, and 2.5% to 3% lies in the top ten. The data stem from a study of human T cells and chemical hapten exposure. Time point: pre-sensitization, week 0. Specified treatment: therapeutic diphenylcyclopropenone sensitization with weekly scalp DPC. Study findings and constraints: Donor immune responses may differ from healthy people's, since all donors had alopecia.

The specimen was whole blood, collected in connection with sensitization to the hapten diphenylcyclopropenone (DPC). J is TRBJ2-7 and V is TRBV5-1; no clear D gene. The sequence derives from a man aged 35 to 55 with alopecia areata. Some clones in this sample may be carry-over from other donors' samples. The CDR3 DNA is TGCGCCAGCAGCTTGGAACGGTTGTACGAGCAGTACTTC. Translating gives CASSLERLYEQYF.